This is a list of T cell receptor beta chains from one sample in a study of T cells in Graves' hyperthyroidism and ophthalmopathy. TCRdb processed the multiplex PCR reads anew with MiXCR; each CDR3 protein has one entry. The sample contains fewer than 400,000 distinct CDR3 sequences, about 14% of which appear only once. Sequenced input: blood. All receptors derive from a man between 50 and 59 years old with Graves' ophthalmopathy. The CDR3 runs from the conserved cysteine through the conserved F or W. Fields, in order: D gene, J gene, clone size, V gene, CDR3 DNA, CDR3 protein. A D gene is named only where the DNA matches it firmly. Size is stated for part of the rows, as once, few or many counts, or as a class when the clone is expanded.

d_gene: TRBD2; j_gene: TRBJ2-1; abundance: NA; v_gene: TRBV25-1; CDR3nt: TGTGCCAGCAGTGAATATTTGGGGTGGAAGCGGGAGGGCCAGAGCTCCTACAATGAGCAGTTCTTC; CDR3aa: CASSEYLGWKREGQSSYNEQFF
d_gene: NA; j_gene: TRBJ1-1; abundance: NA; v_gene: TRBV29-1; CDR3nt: TGCAGCGTCGTCAGGGAAAGGAACACTGAAGCTTTCTTT; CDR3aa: CSVVRERNTEAFF
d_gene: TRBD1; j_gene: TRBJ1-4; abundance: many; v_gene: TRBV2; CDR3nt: TGTGCCAGCAAACCTGGGACAGCCCAACGGAGTGAAAAACTGTTTTTT; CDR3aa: CASKPGTAQRSEKLFF
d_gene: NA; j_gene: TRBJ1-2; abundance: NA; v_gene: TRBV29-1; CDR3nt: TGCAGCGCCGCTGTCGGGACATCCTTGGCCATCTATGGCTACACCTTC; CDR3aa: CSAAVGTSLAIYGYTF
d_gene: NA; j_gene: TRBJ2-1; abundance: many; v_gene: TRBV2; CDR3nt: TGTGCCAGCACGCCCTGGGGGAGCTCCTACAATGAGCAGTTCTTC; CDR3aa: CASTPWGSSYNEQFF
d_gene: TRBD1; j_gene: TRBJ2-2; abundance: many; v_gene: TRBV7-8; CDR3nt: TGTGCCAGCAGATCACCCGGGACAGCGAACACCGGGGAGCTGTTTTTT; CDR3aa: CASRSPGTANTGELFF
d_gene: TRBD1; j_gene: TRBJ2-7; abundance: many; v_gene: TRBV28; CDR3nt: TGTGCCAGCAAGGACCGGGACAGGGCCTACGAGCAGTACTTC; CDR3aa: CASKDRDRAYEQYF
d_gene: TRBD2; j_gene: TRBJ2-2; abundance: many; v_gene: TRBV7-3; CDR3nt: TGTGCCAGCAGCTTGGTAGCGGGAGGGCCTTCCGGGGAGCTGTTTTTT; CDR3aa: CASSLVAGGPSGELFF
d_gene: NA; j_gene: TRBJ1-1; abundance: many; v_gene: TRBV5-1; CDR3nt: TGCGCCAGCAGCTTGGGAGGGGCCGCCATGAGAACTGAAGCTTTCTTT; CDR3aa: CASSLGGAAMRTEAFF
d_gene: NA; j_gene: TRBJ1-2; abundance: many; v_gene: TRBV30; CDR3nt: TGTGCCGGGGGGGAAAATGGCTACACCTTC; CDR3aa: CAGGENGYTF
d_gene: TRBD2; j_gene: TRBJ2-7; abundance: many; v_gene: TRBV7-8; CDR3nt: TGTGCCAGCAGCTTAGGGGGCGGGAGTGTCGAGCAGTACTTC; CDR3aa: CASSLGGGSVEQYF
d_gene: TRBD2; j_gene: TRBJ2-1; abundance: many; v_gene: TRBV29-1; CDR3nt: TGCAGCGCCCAAGGGGGACTAGCGGGAGTACGGCATGAGCAGTTCTTC; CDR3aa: CSAQGGLAGVRHEQFF
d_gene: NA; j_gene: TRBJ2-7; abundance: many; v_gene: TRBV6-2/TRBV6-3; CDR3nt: TGTGCCAGCATGAGAGGGCCCACCGAGCAGTACTTC; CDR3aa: CASMRGPTEQYF
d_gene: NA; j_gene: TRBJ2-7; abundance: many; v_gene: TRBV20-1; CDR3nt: TGCAGTGCTAGCGCTCTGGACAGACACTACTACGAGCAGTACTTC; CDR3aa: CSASALDRHYYEQYF
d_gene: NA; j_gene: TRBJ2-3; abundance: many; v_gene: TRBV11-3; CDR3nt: TGTGCCAGCAGGTCAGCCCACGACACAGATACGCAGTATTTT; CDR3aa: CASRSAHDTDTQYF
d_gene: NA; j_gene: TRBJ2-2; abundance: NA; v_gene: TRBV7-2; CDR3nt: TGTGCCAGCAGCTGGGAAAACAGGGCTTACACCGGGGAGCTGTTTTTT; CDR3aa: CASSWENRAYTGELFF
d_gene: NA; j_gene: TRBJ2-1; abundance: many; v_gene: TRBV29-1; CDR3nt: TGCAGCGAGTCGAACTCCTACAATGAGCAGTTCTTC; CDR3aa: CSESNSYNEQFF
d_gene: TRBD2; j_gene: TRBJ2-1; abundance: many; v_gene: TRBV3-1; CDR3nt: TGTGCCAGCAGCCCGACTAGCGGGAGCCTCGATGAGCAGTTCTTC; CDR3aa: CASSPTSGSLDEQFF
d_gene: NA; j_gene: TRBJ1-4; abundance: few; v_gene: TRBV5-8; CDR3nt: TGTGCCAGCAGCTGGACTCCTCGGACAGCCCTCTGGTGTGAAAAACTGTTTTTT; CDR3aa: CASSWTPRTALWCEKLFF
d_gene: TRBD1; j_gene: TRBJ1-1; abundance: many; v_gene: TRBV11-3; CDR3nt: TGTGCCAGCAGCCCATACACAGGGGATGAAGCTTTCTTT; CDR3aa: CASSPYTGDEAFF
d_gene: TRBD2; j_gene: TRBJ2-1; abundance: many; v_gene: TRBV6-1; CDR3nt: TGTGCCAGCGCCACGGCTAGCGGGAGCAATGAGCAGTTCTTC; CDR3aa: CASATASGSNEQFF
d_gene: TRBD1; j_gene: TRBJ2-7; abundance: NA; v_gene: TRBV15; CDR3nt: TGTGCCACCAGCGGCGGGACAGGAAGCTCCTACGAGCAGTACTTC; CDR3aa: CATSGGTGSSYEQYF
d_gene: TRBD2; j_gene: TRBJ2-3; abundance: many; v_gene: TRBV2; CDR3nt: TGTGCCAGCAGTGAATTAGGGACTAGCGGGGGCCCGGATACGCAGTATTTT; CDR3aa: CASSELGTSGGPDTQYF
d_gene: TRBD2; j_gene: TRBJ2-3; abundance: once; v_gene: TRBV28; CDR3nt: TGTGCCAGCAGTTCCGGGACTAGCGGGATTAATAAGGGGGGCGCAGATACGCAGTATTTT; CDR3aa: CASSSGTSGINKGGADTQYF
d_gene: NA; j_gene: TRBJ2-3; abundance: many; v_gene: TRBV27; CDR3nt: TGTGCCAGCAGCCAAGGGCGGACGCAGTATTTT; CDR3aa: CASSQGRTQYF
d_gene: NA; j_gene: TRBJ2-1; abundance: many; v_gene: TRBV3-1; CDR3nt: TGTGCCAGCAGCCAGTCCATCTCGATAGGGCAGTTCTTC; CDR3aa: CASSQSISIGQFF
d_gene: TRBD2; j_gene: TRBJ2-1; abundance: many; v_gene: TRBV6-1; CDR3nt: TGTGCCAGCAGCGCACTAGCGGGAGGGGGTGAGCAGTTCTTC; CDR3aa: CASSALAGGGEQFF
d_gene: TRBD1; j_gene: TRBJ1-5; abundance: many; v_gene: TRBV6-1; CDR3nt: TGTGCCAGCAGTGAACAGGACAGGGGACTTTTTGGCAATCAGCCCCAGCATTTT; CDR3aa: CASSEQDRGLFGNQPQHF
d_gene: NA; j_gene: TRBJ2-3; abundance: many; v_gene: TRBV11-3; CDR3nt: TGTGCCAGCAGCGCCGCACTGAGAGATACGCAGTATTTT; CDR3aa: CASSAALRDTQYF
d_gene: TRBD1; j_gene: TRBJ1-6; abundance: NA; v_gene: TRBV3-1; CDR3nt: TGTGCCAGCAGCCACATCACCAGGGGGAATTCACCCCTCCACTTT; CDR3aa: CASSHITRGNSPLHF
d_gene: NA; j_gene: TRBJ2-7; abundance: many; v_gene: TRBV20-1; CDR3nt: TGCAGTGCTACACGACAAATCTACGAGCAGTACTTC; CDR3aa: CSATRQIYEQYF
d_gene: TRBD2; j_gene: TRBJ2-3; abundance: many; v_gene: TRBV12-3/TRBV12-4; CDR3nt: TGTGCCAGCTCGTTGGGCGGGAGGGCCCCAGATACGCAGTATTTT; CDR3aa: CASSLGGRAPDTQYF
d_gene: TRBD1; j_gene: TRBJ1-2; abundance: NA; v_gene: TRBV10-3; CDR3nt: TGTGCCATCAGCGACCATAAAGACAGGGCCGGCTATGGCTACACCTTC; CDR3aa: CAISDHKDRAGYGYTF
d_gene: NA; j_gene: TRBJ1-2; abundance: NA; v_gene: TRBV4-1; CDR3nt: TGCGCCAGCAGCCCCGACAGGATGGGAGACTATGGCTACACCTTC; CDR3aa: CASSPDRMGDYGYTF
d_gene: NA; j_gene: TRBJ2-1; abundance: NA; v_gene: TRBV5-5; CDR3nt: TGTGCCAGCAGCTTCTTTGCGCGCGGCGGTGACAATGAGCAGTTCTTC; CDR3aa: CASSFFARGGDNEQFF
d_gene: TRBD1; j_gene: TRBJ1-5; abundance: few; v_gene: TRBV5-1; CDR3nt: TGCGCCAGCAGCTCGGGGACAGGGGCCTATGAGAATCAGCCCCAGCATTTT; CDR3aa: CASSSGTGAYENQPQHF